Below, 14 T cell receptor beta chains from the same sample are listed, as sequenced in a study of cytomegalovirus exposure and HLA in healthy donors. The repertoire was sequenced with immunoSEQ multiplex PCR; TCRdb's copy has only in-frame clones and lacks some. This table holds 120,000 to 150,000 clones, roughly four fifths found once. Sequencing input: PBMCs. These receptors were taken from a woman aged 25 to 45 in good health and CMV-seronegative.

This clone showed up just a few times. This CDR3 is CASSVQASSQPQHF. The CDR3 DNA follows: TGTGCCAGCAGTGTCCAGGCCTCTTCTCAGCCCCAGCATTTT. The J gene is TRBJ1-5, the V gene TRBV2; D remains ambiguous. The germline V gene has CDR1 SNHLY and CDR2 FYNNEI. The CDR3 has 14 residues. The V end lost 4 bases, the J end lost 6 bases, and 13 bases lay between the germline ends.

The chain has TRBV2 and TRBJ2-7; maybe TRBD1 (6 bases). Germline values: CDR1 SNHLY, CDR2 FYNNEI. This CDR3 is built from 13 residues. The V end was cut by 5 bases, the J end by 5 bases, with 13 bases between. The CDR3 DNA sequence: TGTGCCAGCAGTAACAGGGAATTCAACGAGCAGTACTTC. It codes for CASSNREFNEQYF.

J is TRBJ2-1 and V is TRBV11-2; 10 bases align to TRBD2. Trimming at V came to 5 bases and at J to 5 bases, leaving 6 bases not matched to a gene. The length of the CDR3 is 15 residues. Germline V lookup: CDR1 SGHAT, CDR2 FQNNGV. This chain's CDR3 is CASSPPSGGNNEQFF. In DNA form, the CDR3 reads TGTGCCAGCAGCCCGCCTAGCGGGGGTAACAATGAGCAGTTCTTC.

CDR3 in DNA: TGTGCCAGCATAGCAAACCTGGGCAATCAGCCCCAGCATTTT. Protein sequence: CASIANLGNQPQHF. This chain joins TRBV6-6 and TRBJ1-5; D is unresolved. This CDR3 has 14 amino acids. In germline, CDR1 is MNHNY, CDR2 SVGAGI (reference sequence). V was pared by 7 bases and J by 2 bases, with 12 bases between.

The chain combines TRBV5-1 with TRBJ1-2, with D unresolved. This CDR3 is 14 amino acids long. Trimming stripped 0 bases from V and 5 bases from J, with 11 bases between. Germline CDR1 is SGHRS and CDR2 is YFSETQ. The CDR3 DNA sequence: TGCGCCAGCAGCTTGGGGTCGCGAGCGTATGGCTACACCTTC. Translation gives CASSLGSRAYGYTF.

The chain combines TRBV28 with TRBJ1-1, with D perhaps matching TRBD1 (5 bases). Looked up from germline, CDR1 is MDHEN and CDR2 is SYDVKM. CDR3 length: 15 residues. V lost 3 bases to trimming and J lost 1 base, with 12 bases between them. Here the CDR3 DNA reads TGTGCCAGCAGTTTCCAGGGCCCGAGGAACACTGAAGCTTTCTTT. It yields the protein CASSFQGPRNTEAFF.

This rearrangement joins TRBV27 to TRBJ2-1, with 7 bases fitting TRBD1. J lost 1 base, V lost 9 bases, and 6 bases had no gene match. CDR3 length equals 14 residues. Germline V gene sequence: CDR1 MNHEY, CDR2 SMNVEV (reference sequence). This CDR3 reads CASMDRRSYNEQFF. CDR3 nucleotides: TGTGCCAGTATGGACAGGCGATCCTACAATGAGCAGTTCTTC.

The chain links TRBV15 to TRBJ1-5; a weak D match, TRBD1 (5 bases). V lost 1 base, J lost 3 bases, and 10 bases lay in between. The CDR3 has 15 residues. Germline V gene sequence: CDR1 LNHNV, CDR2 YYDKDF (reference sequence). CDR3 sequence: CATSRVTGFNQPQHF. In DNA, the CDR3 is TGTGCCACCAGCAGAGTTACAGGTTTCAATCAGCCCCAGCATTTT.

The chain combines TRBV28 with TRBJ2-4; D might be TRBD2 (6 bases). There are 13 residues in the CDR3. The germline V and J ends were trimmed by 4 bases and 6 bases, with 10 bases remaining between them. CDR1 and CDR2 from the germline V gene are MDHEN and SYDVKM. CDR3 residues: CASSSGDLNIQYF. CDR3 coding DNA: TGTGCCAGCAGTTCCGGGGACTTAAACATTCAGTACTTC.

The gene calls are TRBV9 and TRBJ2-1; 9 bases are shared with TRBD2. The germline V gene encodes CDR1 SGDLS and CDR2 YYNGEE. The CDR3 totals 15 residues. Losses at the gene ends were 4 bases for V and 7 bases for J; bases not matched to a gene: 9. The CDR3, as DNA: TGTGCCAGCAGCCGTGCGGGAGGGTTGACGAATGAGCAGTTCTTC. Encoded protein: CASSRAGGLTNEQFF.

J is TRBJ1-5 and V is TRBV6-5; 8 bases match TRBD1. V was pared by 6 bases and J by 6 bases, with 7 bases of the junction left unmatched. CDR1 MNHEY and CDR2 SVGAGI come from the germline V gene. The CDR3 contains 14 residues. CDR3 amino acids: CASSPGQGFQPQHF. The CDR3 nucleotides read TGTGCCAGCAGCCCCGGACAGGGTTTTCAGCCCCAGCATTTT.

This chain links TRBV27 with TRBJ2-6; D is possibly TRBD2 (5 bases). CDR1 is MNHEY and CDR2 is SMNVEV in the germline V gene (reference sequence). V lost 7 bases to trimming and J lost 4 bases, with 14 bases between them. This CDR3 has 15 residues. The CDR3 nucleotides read TGTGCCAGCACTACGCCGGGGTCCGGGGCCAACGTCCTGACTTTC. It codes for CASTTPGSGANVLTF.

The DNA for the CDR3 is TGTGCCAGCAGCTCGAGACTAGCGGGAGAGACCCAGTACTTC. It is translated as CASSSRLAGETQYF. This chain connects TRBV9 to TRBJ2-5; 10 bases map to TRBD2. The J segment lost 4 bases and the V segment lost 4 bases, leaving 4 bases of the junction unmatched. The CDR3 sequence is 14 residues long. Germline CDR1 is SGDLS and CDR2 is YYNGEE.

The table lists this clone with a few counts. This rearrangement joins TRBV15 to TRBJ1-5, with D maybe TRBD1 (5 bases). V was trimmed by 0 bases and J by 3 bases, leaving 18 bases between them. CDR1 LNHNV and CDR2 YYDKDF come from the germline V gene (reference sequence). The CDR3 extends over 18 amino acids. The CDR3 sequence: CATSRDLKGGADNQPQHF. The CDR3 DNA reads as TGTGCCACCAGCAGAGATCTTAAGGGAGGGGCGGACAATCAGCCCCAGCATTTT.